What follows are 13 T cell receptor beta chains derived from one specimen sequenced in a study of blood T cell repertoires in COVID-19. Assay: immunoSEQ multiplex PCR; the TCRdb copy retains only in-frame clones and omits some. The sample carries roughly 170,000 clones, roughly 86% recorded once. Input material: peripheral blood. The receptors here all came from a man aged 35 to 55 who had recovered from COVID-19.

The gene calls are TRBV18 and TRBJ1-1; 7 bases are a match to TRBD1. The CDR3 is made up of 15 amino acids. The V and J ends lost 3 bases and 2 bases, in that order; junction bases with no gene match: 6. Germline values: CDR1 KGHSH, CDR2 LQKENI. DNA for the CDR3: TGTGCCAGCTCACCTCTACGACAGGGAAACACTGAAGCTTTCTTT. Translating it yields CASSPLRQGNTEAFF. The variable domain in full, with the rest retrieved from reference TRBV18 and TRBJ1-1, is NAGVMQNPRHLVRRRGQEARLRCSPMKGHSHVYWYRQLPEEGLKFMVYLQKENIIDESGMPKERFSAEFPKEGPSILRIQQVVRGDSAAYFCASSPLRQGNTEAFFGQGTRLTVV.

The rearrangement joins TRBV28 to TRBJ2-7; D may be TRBD2 (5 bases). Germline V CDR1 and CDR2: MDHEN, SYDVKM. This CDR3 spans 15 amino acids. Trimming removed 5 bases at V and 2 bases at J, with 16 bases between. CDR3 nucleotide sequence: TGTGCCAGCAGTACGGCGGCCAAGACTACCTACGAGCAGTACTTC. Its translation: CASSTAAKTTYEQYF.

The chain couples TRBV3-1 (or the pseudogene TRBV3-2) to TRBJ1-2; unclear D gene. The CDR3 consists of 15 residues. V was shortened by 0 bases and J by 2 bases, with 10 bases between the two germline ends. CDR1 is LGHDT, CDR2 YNNKEL, per germline (reference sequence). The CDR3: CASSQEVGGNYGYTF. CDR3 DNA: TGTGCCAGCAGCCAAGAGGTAGGCGGAAACTATGGCTACACCTTC.

This chain uses TRBV7-9 with TRBJ1-2; 7 bases are a match to TRBD1. This CDR3 spans 15 amino acids. Germline CDR1 SEHNR, CDR2 FQNEAQ (reference sequence). V shed 5 bases and J 0 bases; nucleotides not matched to a gene: 6. CDR3 nucleotide sequence: TGTGCCAGCAGCCAAGGGACAGCCGCTAACTATGGCTACACCTTC. Protein: CASSQGTAANYGYTF.

This clone was seen at least ten times. The V call is TRBV5-6, the J call TRBJ1-1; 7 bases are shared with TRBD1. CDR3 length equals 14 residues. V shed 4 bases and J 1 base; nucleotides not matched to a gene: 4. Germline assignment: CDR1 SGHDT and CDR2 YYEEEE. CDR3 sequence reads: CASSLTGANTEAFF. CDR3 in DNA: TGTGCCAGCAGCCTAACAGGGGCGAACACTGAAGCTTTCTTT.

This clone occurred a few times. The chain uses TRBV24-1 and TRBJ2-2; tentatively, D is TRBD2 (6 bases). Germline assignment: CDR1 KGHDR and CDR2 SFDVKD. Trimming pared 6 bases from V and 5 bases from J, leaving 18 bases between. There are 16 residues in the CDR3. Here the CDR3 reads CATSSLGGEETGELFF. CDR3 sequence (DNA): TGTGCCACCAGTTCCTTGGGCGGGGAAGAAACCGGGGAGCTGTTTTTT.

The chain is built from TRBV12-3 or TRBV12-4 and TRBJ2-7; 8 nucleotides agree with TRBD1. J was trimmed by 6 bases and V by 8 bases; bases with no gene match: 6. This CDR3 is 12 amino acids long. CDR3 sequence (DNA): TGTGCCAGCGGACAGGGTAGGGCCGAGCAGTACTTC. As protein: CASGQGRAEQYF.

This clone was detected only once. This chain uses TRBV24-1 with TRBJ2-5; TRBD1 might be the D (6 bases). V lost 4 bases and J 5 bases, leaving 16 bases between the germline ends. Germline V lookup: CDR1 KGHDR, CDR2 SFDVKD. This CDR3 is built from 15 residues. The CDR3 nucleotides are TGTGCCACCAGTGAACAGGGACCTGGGGCGGAGACCCAGTACTTC. It encodes CATSEQGPGAETQYF.

This sequence joins TRBV3-1 (or the pseudogene TRBV3-2) and TRBJ2-7, with D possibly matching TRBD1 (5 bases). The CDR3 is 16 residues long. Between the trimmed V and J ends, which lost 2 bases and 1 base, there was a span of 15 bases. In germline, CDR1 is LGHDT, CDR2 YNNKEL (reference sequence). The CDR3 loop is CASSQWFGRVSYEQYF. The CDR3, as DNA: TGTGCCAGCAGCCAATGGTTCGGCAGGGTTTCCTACGAGCAGTACTTC.

The V gene is TRBV5-6, the J gene TRBJ2-2; the match to TRBD1 covers 9 bases. In germline, CDR1 is SGHDT, CDR2 YYEEEE. The V segment lost 4 bases and the J segment 5 bases; nucleotides outside the gene matches: 6. This CDR3 is built from 15 residues. The DNA for the CDR3 is TGTGCCAGCAGCCCCCGGGACAGGGTTACCGGGGAGCTGTTTTTT. Amino acid sequence: CASSPRDRVTGELFF.

CDR3 sequence (DNA): TGTGCCAGTAATGACTACACTGAAGCTTTCTTT. Protein product: CASNDYTEAFF. The V gene is TRBV19, the J gene TRBJ1-1; no clear D gene. This CDR3 is built from 11 residues. The V gene lost 7 bases and the J gene lost 3 bases, with 6 bases spanning the gap. The germline gives CDR1 LNHDA, CDR2 SQIVND (reference sequence).

The chain combines TRBV6-2 or TRBV6-3 with TRBJ2-7, with D tentatively TRBD1 (5 bases). Germline CDR1 and CDR2: MNHEY and SVGEGT. The CDR3 runs to 14 residues. The germline V and J ends were trimmed by 6 bases and 0 bases, with 12 bases remaining between them. The chain's CDR3 is CASSIPTGSYEQYF. The CDR3 DNA is TGTGCCAGCAGCATACCTACAGGCTCCTACGAGCAGTACTTC.

This sequence joins TRBV6-5 and TRBJ1-1, with 11 bases fitting TRBD1. J gave up 2 bases and V 6 bases, and 5 bases lay outside the gene matches. The CDR3 length is 15 residues. Germline V lookup: CDR1 MNHEY, CDR2 SVGAGI. Here the CDR3 reads CASSPGTGGNTEAFF. In DNA, the CDR3 is TGTGCCAGCAGCCCCGGGACAGGGGGAAACACTGAAGCTTTCTTT.